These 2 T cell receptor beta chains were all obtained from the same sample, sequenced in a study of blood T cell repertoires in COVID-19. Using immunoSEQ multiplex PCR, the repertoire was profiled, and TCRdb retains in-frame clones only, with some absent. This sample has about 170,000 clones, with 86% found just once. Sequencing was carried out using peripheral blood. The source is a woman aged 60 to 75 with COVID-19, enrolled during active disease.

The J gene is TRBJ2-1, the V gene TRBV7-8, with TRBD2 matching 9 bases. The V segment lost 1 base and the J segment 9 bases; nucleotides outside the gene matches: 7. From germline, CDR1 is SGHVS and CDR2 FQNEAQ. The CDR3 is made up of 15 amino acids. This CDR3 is CASSLVTSGYREQFF. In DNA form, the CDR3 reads TGTGCCAGCAGCTTAGTGACTAGCGGATATCGTGAGCAGTTCTTC.

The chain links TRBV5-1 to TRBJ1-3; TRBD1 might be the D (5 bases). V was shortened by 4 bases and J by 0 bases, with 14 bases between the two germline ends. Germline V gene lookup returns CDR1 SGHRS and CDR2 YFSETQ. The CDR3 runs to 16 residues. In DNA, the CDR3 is TGCGCCAGCAGCGCGGGGACTTCCAGCTCTGGAAACACCATATATTTT. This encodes CASSAGTSSSGNTIYF. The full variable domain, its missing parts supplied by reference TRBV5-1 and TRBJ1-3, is KAGVTQTPRYLIKTRGQQVTLSCSPISGHRSVSWYQQTPGQGLQFLFEYFSETQRNKGNFPGRFSGRQFSNSRSEMNVSTLELGDSALYLCASSAGTSSSGNTIYFGEGSWLTVV.